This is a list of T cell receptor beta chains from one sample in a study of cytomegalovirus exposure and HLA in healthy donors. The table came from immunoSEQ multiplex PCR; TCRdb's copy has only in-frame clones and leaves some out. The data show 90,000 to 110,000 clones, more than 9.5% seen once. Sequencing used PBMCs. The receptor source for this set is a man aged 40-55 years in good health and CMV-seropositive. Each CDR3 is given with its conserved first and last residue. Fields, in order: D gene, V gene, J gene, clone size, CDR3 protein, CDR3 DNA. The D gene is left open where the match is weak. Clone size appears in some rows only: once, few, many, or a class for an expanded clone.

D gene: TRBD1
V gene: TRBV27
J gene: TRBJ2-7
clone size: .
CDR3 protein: CASSSGTGPYEQYF
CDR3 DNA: TGTGCCAGCAGCTCCGGGACAGGGCCCTACGAGCAGTACTTC

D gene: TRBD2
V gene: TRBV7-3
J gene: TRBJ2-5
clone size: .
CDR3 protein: CASSPRGLAGTKETQYF
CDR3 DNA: TGTGCCAGCAGCCCCCGAGGGCTAGCGGGAACCAAAGAGACCCAGTACTTC

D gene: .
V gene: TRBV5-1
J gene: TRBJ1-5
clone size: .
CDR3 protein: CASSWGGGDQPQHF
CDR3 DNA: TGCGCCAGCAGCTGGGGCGGAGGGGATCAGCCCCAGCATTTT

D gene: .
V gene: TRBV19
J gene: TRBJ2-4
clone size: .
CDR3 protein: CASSMTAGSNIQYF
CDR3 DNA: TGTGCCAGTAGTATGACAGCCGGATCAAACATTCAGTACTTC

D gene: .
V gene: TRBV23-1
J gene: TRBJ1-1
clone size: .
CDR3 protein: CASSQSPGFGNTEAFF
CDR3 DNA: TGCGCCAGCAGTCAATCCCCGGGTTTCGGGAACACTGAAGCTTTCTTT

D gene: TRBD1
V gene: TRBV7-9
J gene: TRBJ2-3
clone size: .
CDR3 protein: CASSYPGQGSTDTQYF
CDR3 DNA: TGTGCCAGCAGCTACCCGGGACAGGGGAGCACAGATACGCAGTATTTT

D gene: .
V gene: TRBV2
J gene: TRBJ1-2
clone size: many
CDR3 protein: CARVPGVRSSGYTF
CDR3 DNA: TGTGCCAGAGTACCCGGGGTTCGTAGTAGTGGCTACACCTTC

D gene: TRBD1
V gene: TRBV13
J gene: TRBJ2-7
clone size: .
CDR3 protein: CASSGQGHEQYF
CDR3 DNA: TGTGCCAGCAGCGGACAGGGCCACGAGCAGTACTTC

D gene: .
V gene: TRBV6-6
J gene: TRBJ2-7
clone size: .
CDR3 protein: CASTEGDEQYF
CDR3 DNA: TGTGCCAGCACCGAAGGGGACGAGCAGTACTTC

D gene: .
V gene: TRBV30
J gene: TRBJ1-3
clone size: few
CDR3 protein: CAWSVQASGNTIYF
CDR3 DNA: TGTGCCTGGAGTGTACAGGCCTCTGGAAACACCATATATTTT

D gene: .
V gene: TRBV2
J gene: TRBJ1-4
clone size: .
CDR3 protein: CASSELGTSNEKLFF
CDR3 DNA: TGTGCCAGCAGTGAACTGGGCACTTCTAATGAAAAACTGTTTTTT

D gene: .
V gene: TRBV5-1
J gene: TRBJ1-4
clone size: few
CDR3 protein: CASSFDWGRAEKLFF
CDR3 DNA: TGCGCCAGCAGCTTCGATTGGGGGCGAGCGGAAAAACTGTTTTTT

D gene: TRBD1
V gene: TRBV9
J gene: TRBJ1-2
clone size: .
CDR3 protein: CASSPGTVYYGYTF
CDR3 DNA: TGTGCCAGCAGCCCAGGGACAGTCTACTATGGCTACACCTTC

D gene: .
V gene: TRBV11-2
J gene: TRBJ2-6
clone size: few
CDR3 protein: CASSPRGTGANVLTF
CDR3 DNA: TGTGCCAGCAGCCCCAGAGGAACTGGGGCCAACGTCCTGACTTTC

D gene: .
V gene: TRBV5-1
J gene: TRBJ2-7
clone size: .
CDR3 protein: CASSHSLWDTLFNNEQYF
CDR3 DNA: TGCGCCAGCAGCCATTCCCTTTGGGACACCCTTTTCAACAACGAGCAGTACTTC

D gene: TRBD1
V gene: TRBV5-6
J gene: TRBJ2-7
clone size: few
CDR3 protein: CASSYKTGGHFSYEQYF
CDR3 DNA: TGTGCCAGCAGCTATAAAACAGGGGGGCACTTCTCCTACGAGCAGTACTTC

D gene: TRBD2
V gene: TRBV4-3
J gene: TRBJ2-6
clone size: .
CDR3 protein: CASSQDIASGSFGANVLTF
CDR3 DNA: TGCGCCAGCAGCCAAGATATCGCTAGCGGGAGCTTTGGGGCCAACGTCCTGACTTTC

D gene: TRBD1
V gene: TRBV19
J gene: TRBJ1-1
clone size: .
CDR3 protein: CASSAGQGGWTEAFF
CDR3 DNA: TGTGCCAGTAGTGCGGGACAGGGGGGGTGGACTGAAGCTTTCTTT

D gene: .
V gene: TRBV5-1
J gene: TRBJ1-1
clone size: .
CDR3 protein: CASSLYLITTGPNTEAFF
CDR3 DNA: TGCGCCAGCAGCTTATACTTAATCACAACAGGACCGAACACTGAAGCTTTCTTT

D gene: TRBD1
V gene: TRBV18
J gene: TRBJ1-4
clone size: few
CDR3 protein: CASSKTGGTTNEKLFF
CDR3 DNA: TGTGCCAGCTCAAAAACAGGGGGTACTACTAATGAAAAACTGTTTTTT

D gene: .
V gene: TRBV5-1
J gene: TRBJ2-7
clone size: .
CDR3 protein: CASRPNPGVVYEQYF
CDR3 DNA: TGCGCCAGCAGGCCCAACCCGGGGGTGGTCTACGAGCAGTACTTC

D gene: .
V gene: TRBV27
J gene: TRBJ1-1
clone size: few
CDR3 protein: CASSFQGQNTEAFF
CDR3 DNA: TGTGCCAGCAGCTTCCAGGGACAGAACACTGAAGCTTTCTTT

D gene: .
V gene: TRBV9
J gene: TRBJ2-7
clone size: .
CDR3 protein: CASSSAPGNEQYF
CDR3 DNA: TGTGCCAGCAGCTCCGCGCCAGGGAACGAGCAGTACTTC

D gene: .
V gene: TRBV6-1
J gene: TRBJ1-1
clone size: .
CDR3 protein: CASSFSRVSKPEAFF
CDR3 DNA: TGTGCCAGCAGCTTCTCCAGGGTTTCAAAGCCTGAAGCTTTCTTT

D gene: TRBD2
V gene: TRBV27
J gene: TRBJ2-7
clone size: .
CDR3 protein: CASSDIGGGSSYEQYF
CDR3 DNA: TGTGCCAGCAGTGATATCGGGGGGGGAAGCTCCTACGAGCAGTACTTC

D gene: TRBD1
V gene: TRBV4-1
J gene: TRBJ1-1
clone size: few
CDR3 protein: CASSRAGTVEKAFF
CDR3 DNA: TGCGCCAGCAGCCGAGCCGGGACAGTAGAAAAAGCTTTCTTT

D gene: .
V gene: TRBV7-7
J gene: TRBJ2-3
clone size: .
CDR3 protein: CASSPEWEDTQYF
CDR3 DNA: TGTGCCAGCAGCCCCGAGTGGGAGGATACGCAGTATTTT

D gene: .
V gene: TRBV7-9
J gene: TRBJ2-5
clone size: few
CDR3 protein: CASSSSASVTGGETQYF
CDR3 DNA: TGTGCCAGCAGCTCCTCAGCTAGCGTAACTGGGGGAGAGACCCAGTACTTC

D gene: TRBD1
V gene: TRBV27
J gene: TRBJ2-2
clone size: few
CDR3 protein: CASSLWGRTGVGTGELFF
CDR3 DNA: TGTGCCAGCAGTTTATGGGGAAGGACAGGGGTTGGCACCGGGGAGCTGTTTTTT

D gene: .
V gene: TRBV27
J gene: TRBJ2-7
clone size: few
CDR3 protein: CASSLYATYEQYF
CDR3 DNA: TGTGCCAGCAGTTTATACGCTACCTACGAGCAGTACTTC

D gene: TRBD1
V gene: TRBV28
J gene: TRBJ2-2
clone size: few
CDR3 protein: CASSSRTGWAGELFF
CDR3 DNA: TGTGCCAGCAGTTCACGGACAGGGTGGGCCGGGGAGCTGTTTTTT

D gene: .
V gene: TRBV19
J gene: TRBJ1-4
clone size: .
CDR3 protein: CASAPGQSNEKLFF
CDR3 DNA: TGTGCCAGCGCCCCCGGACAGAGTAATGAAAAACTGTTTTTT

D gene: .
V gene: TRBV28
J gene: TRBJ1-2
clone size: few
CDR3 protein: CASSSGYRYGYTF
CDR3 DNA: TGTGCCAGCAGTAGCGGCTACCGCTATGGCTACACCTTC

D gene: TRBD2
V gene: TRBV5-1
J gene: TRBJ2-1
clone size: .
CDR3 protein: CASSLEGLASNEQFF
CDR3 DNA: TGCGCCAGCAGCTTGGAGGGACTAGCGAGCAATGAGCAGTTCTTC

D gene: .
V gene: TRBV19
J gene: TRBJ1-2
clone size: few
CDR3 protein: CASSPGMVYGYTF
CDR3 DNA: TGTGCCAGTAGCCCGGGGATGGTCTATGGCTACACCTTC

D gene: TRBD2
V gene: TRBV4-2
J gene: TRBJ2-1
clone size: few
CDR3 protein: CASSPPTGTSNNEQFF
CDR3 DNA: TGTGCCAGCAGCCCACCCACCGGGACTAGCAACAATGAGCAGTTCTTC

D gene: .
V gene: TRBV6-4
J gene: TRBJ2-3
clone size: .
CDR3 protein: CASSEGQGSDTQYF
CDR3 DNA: TGTGCCAGCAGTGAGGGGCAGGGGTCGGATACGCAGTATTTT

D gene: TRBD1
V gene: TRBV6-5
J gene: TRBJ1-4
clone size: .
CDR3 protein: CASSYDRDKLFF
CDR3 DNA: TGTGCCAGCAGTTACGACAGGGATAAACTGTTTTTT

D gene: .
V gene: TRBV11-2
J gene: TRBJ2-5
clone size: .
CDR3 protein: CASSLVVRETQYF
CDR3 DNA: TGTGCCAGCAGCTTAGTCGTGCGGGAGACCCAGTACTTC

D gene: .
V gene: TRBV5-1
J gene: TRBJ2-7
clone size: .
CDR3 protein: CASSVLRGGVGEQYF
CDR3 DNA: TGCGCCAGCAGCGTCCTCAGAGGGGGTGTGGGCGAGCAGTACTTC

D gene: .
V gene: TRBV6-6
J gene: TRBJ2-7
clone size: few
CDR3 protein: CASSYLGRSSYEQYF
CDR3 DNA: TGTGCCAGCAGTTACTTGGGGAGGAGTTCCTACGAGCAGTACTTC

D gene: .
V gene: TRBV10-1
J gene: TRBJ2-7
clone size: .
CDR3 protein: CASSEIGGYEQYF
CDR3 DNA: TGCGCCAGCAGTGAGATCGGCGGCTACGAGCAGTACTTC

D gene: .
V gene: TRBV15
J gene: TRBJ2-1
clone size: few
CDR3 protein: CATSRTSWSYNEQFF
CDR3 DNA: TGTGCCACCAGCAGGACTAGTTGGTCCTACAATGAGCAGTTCTTC

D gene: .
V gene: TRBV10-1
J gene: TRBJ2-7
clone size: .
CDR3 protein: CASSELAPRSYEQYF
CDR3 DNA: TGCGCCAGCAGCGAACTAGCACCCAGATCCTACGAGCAGTACTTC

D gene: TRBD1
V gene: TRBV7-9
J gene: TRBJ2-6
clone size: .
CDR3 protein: CASSLGTGSGANVLTF
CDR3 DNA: TGTGCCAGCAGCCTCGGGACAGGCTCTGGGGCCAACGTCCTGACTTTC

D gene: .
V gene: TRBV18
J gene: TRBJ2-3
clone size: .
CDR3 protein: CASSPFASGTDTQYF
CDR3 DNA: TGTGCCAGCTCACCATTCGCTAGCGGCACAGATACGCAGTATTTT

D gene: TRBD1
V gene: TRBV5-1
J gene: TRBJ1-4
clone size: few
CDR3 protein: CASSRDSTSTNEKLFF
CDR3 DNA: TGCGCCAGCAGCCGGGACAGCACATCAACTAATGAAAAACTGTTTTTT

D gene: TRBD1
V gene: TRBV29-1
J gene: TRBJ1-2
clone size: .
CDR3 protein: CSVRQGGDYGYTF
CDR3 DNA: TGCAGCGTTAGACAGGGAGGTGACTATGGCTACACCTTC

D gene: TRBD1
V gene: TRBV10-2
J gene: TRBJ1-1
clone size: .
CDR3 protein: CASSGDSQNTEAFF
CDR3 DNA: TGCGCCAGCAGTGGGGACAGCCAAAACACTGAAGCTTTCTTT

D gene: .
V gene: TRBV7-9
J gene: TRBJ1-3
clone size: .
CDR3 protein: CASSPTGNTIYF
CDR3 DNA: TGTGCCAGCAGCCCCACTGGAAACACCATATATTTT

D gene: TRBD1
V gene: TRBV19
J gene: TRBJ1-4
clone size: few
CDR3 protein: CASNPGTGNYILFF
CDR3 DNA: TGTGCCAGTAACCCCGGGACAGGGAACTACATACTGTTTTTT

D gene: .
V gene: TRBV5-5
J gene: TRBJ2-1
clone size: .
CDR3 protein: CASSRGGNEQFF
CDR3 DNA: TGTGCCAGCAGCCGGGGTGGGAATGAGCAGTTCTTC

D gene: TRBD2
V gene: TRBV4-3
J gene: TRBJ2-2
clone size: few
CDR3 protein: CASSPFSGSNTGELFF
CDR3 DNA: TGCGCCAGCAGCCCGTTTAGCGGGTCGAACACCGGGGAGCTGTTTTTT

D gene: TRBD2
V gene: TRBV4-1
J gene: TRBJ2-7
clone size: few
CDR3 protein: CASSQGVSGNDEQYF
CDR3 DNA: TGCGCCAGCAGTCAGGGTGTTAGCGGGAACGACGAGCAGTACTTC

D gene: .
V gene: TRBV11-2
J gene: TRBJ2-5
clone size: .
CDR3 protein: CASSTQGFQETQYF
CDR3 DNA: TGTGCCAGCAGCACCCAGGGGTTCCAAGAGACCCAGTACTTC